This TCR beta chain was sequenced for a study of PD-1 blockade in classical Hodgkin lymphoma. In regard to this clone: Antigen: not known.

CDR1 is SGDLS, CDR2 YYNGEE, per germline. The CDR3 runs 15 residues. Trimming removed 0 bases from V and 3 bases from J, with 12 bases in between. Relapse after autologous stem cell transplantation occurred in every patient, and brentuximab vedotin exposure varied. Repertoires were generated with immunoSEQ multiplex PCR, while TCRdb's copy carries only in-frame clones and drops some. The data show 60,000 to 65,000 clones, more than 70% seen once. Findings and limits, study-wide: CD4+ TCR diversity climbed significantly by C4D1, unlike CD8+ TCR diversity. Baseline TCR diversity was reportedly lower in newly diagnosed patients than healthy donors. Exclusion applied to patients who initiated nivolumab less than 1 year following ASCT.

The sequenced sample was peripheral blood mononuclear cells (PBMCs), obtained at baseline. The origin of this receptor is a human donor with classical Hodgkin lymphoma. This chain connects TRBV9 to TRBJ1-1; no clear D gene. In DNA, the CDR3 is TGTGCCAGCAGCGTAGATTGGTCGACTTACACTGAAGCTTTCTTT. This encodes CASSVDWSTYTEAFF.